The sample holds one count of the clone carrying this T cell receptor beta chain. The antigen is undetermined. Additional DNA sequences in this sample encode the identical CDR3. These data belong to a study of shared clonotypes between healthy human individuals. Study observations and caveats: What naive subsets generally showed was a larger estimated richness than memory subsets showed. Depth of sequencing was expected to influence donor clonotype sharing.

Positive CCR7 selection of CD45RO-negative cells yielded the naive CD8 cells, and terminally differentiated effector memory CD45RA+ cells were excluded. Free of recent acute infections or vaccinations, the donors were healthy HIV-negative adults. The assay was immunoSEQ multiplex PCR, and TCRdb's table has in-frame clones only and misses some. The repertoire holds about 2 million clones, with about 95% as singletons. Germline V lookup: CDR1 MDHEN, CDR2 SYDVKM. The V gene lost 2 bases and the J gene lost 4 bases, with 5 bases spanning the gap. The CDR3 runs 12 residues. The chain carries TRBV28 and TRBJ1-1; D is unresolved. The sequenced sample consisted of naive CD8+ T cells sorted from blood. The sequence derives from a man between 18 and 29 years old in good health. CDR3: CASSLGSTEAFF. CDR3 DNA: TGTGCCAGCAGTTTAGGGAGCACTGAAGCTTTCTTT.